The rows below give T cell receptor beta chains drawn from one sample of a study of cytomegalovirus exposure and HLA in healthy donors. TCRdb's table, derived via immunoSEQ multiplex PCR, lists solely in-frame clones and lacks some. The sample shows under 200,000 clones, around 77% of them seen only once. Sequencing was carried out using PBMCs. These receptors were collected from a man aged 55 to 70 in good health and CMV-seronegative. Each CDR3 is given without its conserved first and last residue.

v_call	j_call	cdr3_aa
TRBV9	TRBJ2-7	ASSDGTTSGGYEQY
TRBV28	TRBJ2-1	ASSISSGPSHNEQF
TRBV11-2	TRBJ2-7	ASSLARTGGHEQY
TRBV27	TRBJ1-2	ASSLLIPTGQGYGYT
TRBV12-5	TRBJ2-6	ASGLVLSGANVLT
TRBV10-2	TRBJ2-1	ATRSGTGSYNEQF
TRBV14	TRBJ2-7	ASSQQTGGWGTSPSYEQY
TRBV5-6	TRBJ2-5	ASSPFGGTGGETQY
TRBV5-1	TRBJ2-6	ASWHGAGANVLT
TRBV11-3	TRBJ2-7	ASSCTRGSYEQY
TRBV11-2	TRBJ2-7	ASSLVGRGYEQY
TRBV4-1	TRBJ2-2	ASSHADRAGTGELF
TRBV19	TRBJ2-1	ASSIDPTSVGMQF
TRBV5-4	TRBJ1-1	ASSSAGIEAF
TRBV5-1	TRBJ2-7	ASSLIAGPYEQY
TRBV5-3	TRBJ2-5	ARRRRTSEETQY
TRBV2	TRBJ1-1	ASRPGTYLGKAF
TRBV6-5	TRBJ1-1	ASSYSSTGWDTEAF
TRBV19	TRBJ1-4	ASSFTGIGGKLF
TRBV5-1	TRBJ2-7	ASSLALAGETYEQY
TRBV5-4	TRBJ2-1	ASNSPGTPYNEQF
TRBV6-5	TRBJ2-3	ASRIRSFSTDTQY
TRBV2	TRBJ1-5	ASSALGGRNQPQH
TRBV27	TRBJ1-1	ASSFTGGPEAF
TRBV6-6	TRBJ1-2	ASSYGTGRGGYT
TRBV28	TRBJ2-2	ASSSLAGEGHGELF
TRBV9	TRBJ2-1	ASSVDPLAGQF
TRBV28	TRBJ2-7	ASTLGGRGYEQY
TRBV28	TRBJ1-2	ASSRSDRGAFYT
TRBV11-2	TRBJ1-2	ASSLDGGQRYGYT
TRBV6-1	TRBJ2-7	ASSAPERGERYEQY
TRBV30	TRBJ2-1	AWSVLGSGALRAQQF
TRBV4-1	TRBJ1-2	ASSQGDRINYGYP
TRBV2	TRBJ2-2	ASRAGLAYGELF
TRBV6-6	TRBJ2-7	ASSYPGTSGYEQY
TRBV2	TRBJ1-1	ASSEDPPTRAF
TRBV6-5	TRBJ1-1	ASSYSGQGTEAF
TRBV11-2	TRBJ2-1	ASSLAGTSGGANEQF
TRBV5-1	TRBJ2-5	ASSLVGVGETQY
TRBV5-5	TRBJ1-1	ASSPNLGTAPMNTEAF
TRBV9	TRBJ1-4	ASSAGQGAPNEKLF
TRBV19	TRBJ2-1	ASSAGLAGESEQF